One and the same sample provided the 27 T cell receptor beta chains below, sequenced in a study of PD-1 blockade in classical Hodgkin lymphoma. Profiled with immunoSEQ multiplex PCR; TCRdb holds only in-frame clones, not every one. The sample has 30,000 to 40,000 clones; about 79% are singletons. With no exception, relapse followed autologous stem cell transplantation in all patients, and brentuximab vedotin exposure varied. Sequenced here: peripheral blood mononuclear cells (PBMCs), sampled at baseline. These receptors came from a human donor with classical Hodgkin lymphoma.

About this clone itself: Mismatch with germline at one junction end may stem from a read error. The chain is built from TRBV7-7 and TRBJ2-7, with D perhaps matching TRBD1 (6 bases). The CDR3 spans 14 residues. Germline V gene lookup returns CDR1 SSHAT and CDR2 FNYEAQ (reference sequence). CDR3 nucleotide sequence: TGTGCTAGCAGCCCCGGTACAGGGCCCTACGAGCAGTACTTC. It specifies CASSPGTGPYEQYF.

J is TRBJ2-7 and V is TRBV7-6; the D gene could be TRBD1 or TRBD2 (5 bases each). Germline CDR1 and CDR2: SGHVS and FNYEAQ. The CDR3 contains 14 residues. V was cut by 1 base and J by 2 bases, with 9 bases left in between. Here the CDR3 DNA reads TGTGCCAGCAGCTTAGATGGGGGACCCTACGAGCAGTACTTC. It encodes CASSLDGGPYEQYF.

The chain couples TRBV15 to TRBJ2-7; D gene unclear. Trimming took 4 bases from V and 1 from J, leaving 14 bases between them. Germline V gene lookup returns CDR1 LNHNV and CDR2 YYDKDF (reference sequence). This CDR3 comprises 15 residues. The CDR3 sequence is CATSIVGKSSYEQYF. In DNA, the CDR3 is TGTGCCACCAGCATCGTGGGGAAATCGTCCTACGAGCAGTACTTC.

Only a few counts were recorded for this clone. This chain connects TRBV7-9 to TRBJ2-1, with D hard to call. The germline gives CDR1 SEHNR, CDR2 FQNEAQ (reference sequence). Trimming took 3 bases from V and 10 from J, leaving 16 bases between them. This CDR3 comprises 14 residues. The CDR3, as DNA: TGTGCCAGCAGCTTCCCCCTTATCGCGCCCGAGCAGTTCTTC. The encoded protein is CASSFPLIAPEQFF.

The chain uses TRBV18 and TRBJ1-1; D not certain. V was pared by 4 bases and J by 0 bases, with 12 bases between. CDR1 KGHSH and CDR2 LQKENI come from the germline V gene. This CDR3 contains 15 residues. CDR3 bases: TGTGCCAGCTCACAATCGGTAGTGGTGAACACTGAAGCTTTCTTT. It is translated as CASSQSVVVNTEAFF.

Only one count was recorded for this clone. The chain employs TRBV7-2 and TRBJ2-7, with D unclear. Trimming pared 2 bases from V and 5 bases from J, leaving 16 bases between. Germline V gene sequence: CDR1 SGHTA, CDR2 FQGNSA. CDR3 length: 15 amino acids. The CDR3 DNA follows: TGTGCCAGCAGCTTATTGGGCGGTCCCGAGAACGAGCAGTACTTC. As protein: CASSLLGGPENEQYF.

This clone came up once. The V gene is TRBV2, the J gene TRBJ1-4, with TRBD1 as a possible D gene (6 bases). V was trimmed by 7 bases and J by 7 bases, leaving 16 bases between them. Germline CDR1 SNHLY, CDR2 FYNNEI. The CDR3 totals 14 residues. The CDR3 DNA reads TGTGCCAGCAATCGGCTAGGGGGTGGTGAAAAACTGTTTTTT. Its protein is CASNRLGGGEKLFF.

Comment on this clone: The junction departs from germline at one end; a sequencing error may be responsible. J is TRBJ1-1 and V is TRBV5-1, with unresolved D. The CDR3 loop spans 14 amino acids. In germline, CDR1 is SGHRS, CDR2 YFSETQ. In DNA, the CDR3 is TGTGCCAGCAGCCCTACGTGGGCAAACACTGAAGCTTTCTTT. Its protein is CASSPTWANTEAFF.

The gene calls are TRBV28 and TRBJ1-1, with a possible D match to TRBD1 (5 bases). The V gene's germline CDR1 is MDHEN and CDR2 SYDVKM. V was cut by 5 bases and J by 1 base, with 11 bases left in between. The CDR3 runs to 14 residues. This CDR3 reads CASSEGRQNTEAFF. In DNA, the CDR3 is TGTGCCAGCAGTGAGGGGAGGCAGAACACTGAAGCTTTCTTT.

This sequence joins TRBV7-9 and TRBJ2-3, with D possibly TRBD2 on 6 matching bases. The germline V gene encodes CDR1 SEHNR and CDR2 FQNEAQ (reference sequence). V lost 11 bases, J lost 4 bases, and 10 bases lay in between. CDR3 size: 11 residues. CDR3 residues: CAGGISDTQYF. The DNA for the CDR3 is TGTGCCGGCGGGATATCAGATACGCAGTATTTT.

V usage is TRBV7-2 and J usage is TRBJ2-7; possible D gene TRBD1, 6 bases. CDR1 is SGHTA, CDR2 FQGNSA, per germline. CDR3 length: 15 amino acids. Trimming removed 1 base from V and 0 bases from J, with 10 bases in between. The chain's CDR3 is CASSLDPGHSYEQYF. Here the CDR3 DNA reads TGTGCCAGCAGCTTAGATCCGGGACACTCCTACGAGCAGTACTTC.

This clone showed up just a few times. This chain joins TRBV29-1 and TRBJ2-3, with a possible D match to TRBD2 (5 bases). The CDR3 spans 13 residues. V was shortened by 7 bases and J by 0 bases, with 11 bases between the two germline ends. The germline gives CDR1 SQVTM, CDR2 ANQGSEA. In nucleotides, the CDR3 is TGCAGCGGTAGCGTATTTAGCACAGATACGCAGTATTTT. This encodes CSGSVFSTDTQYF.

This clone was picked up one time. The V call is TRBV5-1, the J call TRBJ2-1; D ambiguous. V lost 0 bases and J 5 bases, leaving 6 bases between the germline ends. The CDR3 is made up of 13 amino acids. Looked up from germline, CDR1 is SGHRS and CDR2 is YFSETQ. CDR3 bases: TGCGCCAGCAGCTTGGGACCCAACAATGAGCAGTTCTTC. Its protein product is CASSLGPNNEQFF. Full variable domain (missing parts from reference TRBV5-1 and TRBJ2-1): KAGVTQTPRYLIKTRGQQVTLSCSPISGHRSVSWYQQTPGQGLQFLFEYFSETQRNKGNFPGRFSGRQFSNSRSEMNVSTLELGDSALYLCASSLGPNNEQFFGPGTRLTVL.

The genes are TRBV7-9 and TRBJ2-1; 11 nucleotides align to TRBD2. The CDR3 has 19 residues. V was pared by 5 bases and J by 6 bases, with 18 bases of the junction left unmatched. Per the germline V gene, CDR1 is SEHNR and CDR2 is FQNEAQ (reference sequence). The CDR3 loop is CASSRGLAGWTQYGNEQFF. DNA for the CDR3: TGTGCCAGCAGCCGCGGACTAGCGGGTTGGACCCAGTACGGCAATGAGCAGTTCTTC. Full variable domain (rest looked up from reference TRBV7-9 and TRBJ2-1): DTGVSQNPRHKITKRGQNVTFRCDPISEHNRLYWYRQTLGQGPEFLTYFQNEAQLEKSRLLSDRFSAERPKGSFSTLEIQRTEQGDSAMYLCASSRGLAGWTQYGNEQFFGPGTRLTVL.

This rearrangement joins TRBV28 to TRBJ1-4; tentatively, D is TRBD1 (5 bases). CDR1 and CDR2 from the germline V gene are MDHEN and SYDVKM. Between the trimmed V and J ends, which lost 2 bases and 4 bases, there was a span of 8 bases. CDR3 length: 14 amino acids. The CDR3 DNA reads as TGTGCCAGCAGTTTACGGGGGGGTAATGAAAAACTGTTTTTT. Translating gives CASSLRGGNEKLFF.

The rearrangement uses TRBV4-3 and TRBJ2-5; D assignment may be TRBD1 or TRBD2 (5 bases each). From germline, CDR1 is LGHNA and CDR2 YSLEER. This CDR3 is 15 amino acids long. The V end was cut by 0 bases, the J end by 1 base, with 9 bases between. CDR3 bases: TGCGCCAGCAGCCAAGACAGTGGGACCCAAGAGACCCAGTACTTC. Its translation is CASSQDSGTQETQYF.

The J gene is TRBJ2-4, the V gene TRBV27, with TRBD1 matching over 10 bases. The CDR3 is 14 residues long. The germline gives CDR1 MNHEY, CDR2 SMNVEV (reference sequence). The junction had 4 bases not matched to a gene; V was cut back by 7 bases and J by 4 bases. The CDR3 nucleotides read TGTGCCAGCACCAGGACAGGGGGGAAAAACATTCAGTACTTC. Translating gives CASTRTGGKNIQYF.

The chain carries TRBV5-1 and TRBJ1-5; D call uncertain. The CDR3 runs to 14 residues. V lost 2 bases, J lost 3 bases, and 9 bases lay in between. CDR1 is SGHRS, CDR2 YFSETQ, per germline. The CDR3 region has the DNA TGCGCCAGCAGCTTTGGCAGTCCCAATCAGCCCCAGCATTTT. Its protein product is CASSFGSPNQPQHF.

The V gene is TRBV11-3, the J gene TRBJ2-7; 8 bases are a match to TRBD1. Germline V lookup: CDR1 SGHNT, CDR2 YENEEA. The CDR3 consists of 15 residues. Trimming at V came to 1 base and at J to 4 bases, leaving 6 bases not matched to a gene. This chain's CDR3 is CASSLGTGSGYEQYF. The CDR3 nucleotides read TGTGCCAGCAGCTTAGGGACAGGGTCGGGATACGAGCAGTACTTC.

This chain uses TRBV11-2 with TRBJ2-1; 10 positions agree with TRBD2. CDR3 size: 15 residues. The V gene's germline CDR1 is SGHAT and CDR2 FQNNGV. V shed 1 base and J 7 bases; nucleotides not matched to a gene: 4. The CDR3 DNA follows: TGTGCCAGCAGCTTAGGGCTAGCGGGAGAAAATGAGCAGTTCTTC. Its protein is CASSLGLAGENEQFF.

The chain combines TRBV28 with TRBJ1-1; 9 positions match TRBD1. The V segment lost 6 bases and the J segment 5 bases; nucleotides outside the gene matches: 10. The germline CDR1 and CDR2 sequences are MDHEN and SYDVKM. The CDR3 loop spans 15 amino acids. CDR3 amino acids: CASSSMGQGLTEAFF. In DNA form, the CDR3 reads TGTGCCAGCAGCAGCATGGGACAGGGTCTGACTGAAGCTTTCTTT.

This clone was counted between two and nine times. The CDR3, as DNA: TGTGCCAGCAGCCAGCTACTACTAGCGGGAGATCTCAAGGTCCACGAGCAGTACTTC. This gives the protein CASSQLLLAGDLKVHEQYF. This chain uses TRBV28 with TRBJ2-7, with 11 bases aligning to TRBD2. J gave up 5 bases and V 6 bases, and 21 bases lay outside the gene matches. This CDR3 contains 19 residues. Per germline, CDR1 MDHEN and CDR2 SYDVKM.

This clone was counted once. The V gene is TRBV7-9, the J gene TRBJ1-4; weak D call: TRBD1 (5 bases). The CDR3 runs 15 residues. Germline V CDR1 and CDR2: SEHNR, FQNEAQ (reference sequence). The germline V and J ends were trimmed by 1 base and 7 bases, with 13 bases remaining between them. CDR3 region: CASSLVGQGGEKLFF. CDR3 DNA: TGTGCCAGCAGCTTAGTTGGGCAGGGTGGTGAAAAACTGTTTTTT.

V and J are TRBV5-1 and TRBJ1-4; D possibly corresponds to TRBD1 (5 bases). Between the trimmed V and J ends, which lost 4 bases and 8 bases, there was a span of 15 bases. The CDR3 has 14 amino acids. Germline CDR1 SGHRS, CDR2 YFSETQ. The CDR3: CASSPDGGPEKLFF. The CDR3 DNA reads as TGCGCCAGCAGCCCGGATGGGGGACCCGAAAAACTGTTTTTT.

This clone appeared a single time. The V gene is TRBV7-9, the J gene TRBJ1-2, with D possibly matching TRBD1 (6 bases). The CDR3 runs to 13 residues. Germline V gene lookup returns CDR1 SEHNR and CDR2 FQNEAQ (reference sequence). The V gene lost 4 bases and the J gene lost 2 bases, with 8 bases spanning the gap. CDR3 sequence: CASSSTGNYGYTF. The CDR3 nucleotides are TGTGCCAGCAGCTCCACAGGGAACTATGGCTACACCTTC.

The J gene is TRBJ2-7, the V gene TRBV28; 11 bases fit TRBD1. J lost 3 bases, V lost 3 bases, and 1 base had no gene match. CDR1 and CDR2 (germline): MDHEN, SYDVKM. CDR3 size: 14 residues. In DNA form, the CDR3 reads TGTGCCAGCAGTTTGGGGACAGGGGGCTACGAGCAGTACTTC. Protein product: CASSLGTGGYEQYF.

The rearrangement joins TRBV5-1 to TRBJ2-7, with D perhaps TRBD1 or TRBD2 (5 bases each). V was pared by 2 bases and J by 4 bases, with 13 bases between. Per the germline V gene, CDR1 is SGHRS and CDR2 is YFSETQ. The CDR3 runs to 14 residues. This CDR3 is CASSFLGTGYEQYF. CDR3 in DNA: TGCGCCAGCAGCTTCCTCGGGACGGGTTACGAGCAGTACTTC.